A single sample is the source of the 28 T cell receptor beta chains below, sequenced in a study of cytomegalovirus exposure and HLA in healthy donors. Clones were sequenced by immunoSEQ multiplex PCR, and TCRdb holds only the in-frame ones, with some missing. The table includes about 95,000 clones, about 85% detected once. Sequenced sample: PBMCs. The receptors come from a man aged 18 to 30 in good health and CMV-seropositive.

This chain uses TRBV7-9 with TRBJ2-7; 14 bases align to TRBD2. Per the germline V gene, CDR1 is SEHNR and CDR2 is FQNEAQ (reference sequence). The CDR3 covers 17 residues. With V trimmed by 2 bases and J by 2 bases, 5 bases remained unmatched. CDR3 sequence: CASSLFPGLAGAYEQYF. In DNA, the CDR3 is TGTGCCAGCAGCTTATTTCCGGGACTAGCGGGGGCCTACGAGCAGTACTTC.

This clone has a handful of counts. V usage is TRBV23-1 and J usage is TRBJ1-5, with a tentative D call TRBD1 (5 bases). TRBV23-1 is marked as an open reading frame, function uncertain. The V end lost 0 bases, the J end lost 4 bases, and 7 bases lay between the germline ends. CDR3 length equals 14 residues. The CDR3 bases are TGCGCCAGCAGTCAATCGGCAGGGAATCAGCCCCAGCATTTT. It codes for CASSQSAGNQPQHF.

The chain links TRBV13 to TRBJ2-3; weak D call: TRBD1 (6 bases). This CDR3 is built from 19 residues. Germline lookup yields CDR1 PRHDT and CDR2 FYEKMQ (reference sequence). Between the trimmed V and J ends, which lost 2 bases and 5 bases, there was a span of 26 bases. The CDR3 spells CASSLYEMGGLPRGDTQYF. The CDR3 coding sequence is TGTGCCAGCAGCTTATACGAGATGGGTGGGCTCCCCAGGGGAGATACGCAGTATTTT. The full variable domain, completed using reference TRBV13 and TRBJ2-3, is AAGVIQSPRHLIKEKRETATLKCYPIPRHDTVYWYQQGPGQDPQFLISFYEKMQSDKGSIPDRFSAQQFSDYHSELNMSSLELGDSALYFCASSLYEMGGLPRGDTQYFGPGTRLTVL.

The gene calls are TRBV28 and TRBJ2-1; D remains unclear. The germline V gene encodes CDR1 MDHEN and CDR2 SYDVKM. The CDR3 runs to 17 residues. Trimming shortened V by 6 bases and J by 3 bases, and 21 bases separated the two germline ends. The CDR3 reads CASRSGPHTQYYNEQFF. CDR3 DNA sequence: TGTGCCAGCAGGTCGGGTCCCCACACACAATACTACAATGAGCAGTTCTTC.

For the CDR3, the DNA is TGCGCCAGCAGCCCTAGCGGGGGAAACTCCTACGAGCAGTACGTC. It codes for CASSPSGGNSYEQYV. V gene TRBV5-1 combines with J gene TRBJ2-7; 10 bases are shared with TRBD2. The V segment lost 4 bases and the J segment 0 bases; nucleotides outside the gene matches: 4. Germline assignment: CDR1 SGHRS and CDR2 YFSETQ. CDR3 length: 15 amino acids.

V is TRBV11-2 and J is TRBJ2-1; D is perhaps TRBD1 (6 bases). Trimming shortened V by 5 bases and J by 5 bases, and 7 bases separated the two germline ends. The CDR3 runs 12 residues. Per germline, CDR1 SGHAT and CDR2 FQNNGV. CDR3 sequence (DNA): TGTGCCAGCAGCGGGACAAACAATGAGCAGTTCTTC. Amino acids: CASSGTNNEQFF.

The genes are TRBV29-1 and TRBJ1-5; 8 bases fit TRBD1. V trimming: 5 bases; J trimming: 4 bases; junction bases outside the gene matches: 4. Germline V gives CDR1 SQVTM, CDR2 ANQGSEA. The CDR3 has 13 amino acids. CDR3 sequence: CSVSGQENQPQHF. In DNA, the CDR3 is TGCAGCGTTTCGGGACAGGAGAATCAGCCCCAGCATTTT.

This chain links TRBV9 with TRBJ2-7, with 7 bases that match TRBD1. CDR1 and CDR2 (germline): SGDLS, YYNGEE. The CDR3 loop spans 19 amino acids. V lost 1 base, J lost 3 bases, and 19 bases stayed unmatched. As DNA, the CDR3 is TGTGCCAGCAGCGTAAGGTTCCCCCCGCTGACAGGGACCTGCTACGAGCAGTACTTC. The encoded protein is CASSVRFPPLTGTCYEQYF.

CDR3 in amino acids: CASSGPRRESEAFF. DNA for the CDR3: TGTGCCAGCAGTGGCCCTCGACGGGAAAGTGAAGCTTTCTTT. The rearrangement links TRBV2 to TRBJ1-1; D unresolved. The CDR3 extends over 14 amino acids. CDR1 is SNHLY, CDR2 FYNNEI, per germline. V was trimmed by 4 bases and J by 7 bases, leaving 16 bases between them.

The CDR3 protein is CSADGYEQYF. CDR3 DNA: TGCAGTGCCGACGGGTACGAGCAGTACTTC. The chain is built from TRBV20-1 and TRBJ2-7; D unresolved. Germline CDR1 DFQATT, CDR2 SNEGSKA (reference sequence). This CDR3 comprises 10 residues. The V gene lost 6 bases and the J gene lost 4 bases, with 7 bases spanning the gap.

This sequence joins TRBV29-1 and TRBJ2-7, with 9 positions matching TRBD1. CDR1 and CDR2 from the germline V gene are SQVTM and ANQGSEA. This CDR3 is 15 amino acids long. The V segment lost 6 bases and the J segment 0 bases; nucleotides outside the gene matches: 9. CDR3 protein: CSVTRQGDLSYEQYF. The CDR3 DNA reads as TGCAGCGTGACCCGACAGGGGGACCTCTCCTACGAGCAGTACTTC.

This chain uses TRBV7-9 with TRBJ2-5; D may be TRBD1 (6 bases). V lost 5 bases and J lost 2, with 9 bases in between. The germline gives CDR1 SEHNR, CDR2 FQNEAQ (reference sequence). This CDR3 comprises 13 residues. CDR3 sequence: CASSQGQQETQYF. The CDR3 DNA follows: TGTGCCAGCAGCCAGGGGCAGCAAGAGACCCAGTACTTC.

The rearrangement uses TRBV4-1 and TRBJ2-2, with 9 bases matching TRBD2. CDR1 MGHRA and CDR2 YSYEKL come from the germline V gene. J gave up 3 bases and V 5 bases, and 4 bases lay outside the gene matches. This CDR3 region has 15 residues. CDR3 coding DNA: TGCGCCAGCAGCTCCAGACTAGCGGACACCGGGGAGCTGTTTTTT. Its protein product is CASSSRLADTGELFF.

J is TRBJ2-3 and V is TRBV7-6, with 8 bases fitting TRBD2. Looked up from germline, CDR1 is SGHVS and CDR2 is FNYEAQ. This CDR3 is built from 12 residues. After removal of 5 bases from V and 10 bases from J, the junction contained 5 bases not matched to a gene. The CDR3 DNA reads TGTGCCAGCAGCGATCGGACTAGCCCGCAGTATTTT. Amino acids: CASSDRTSPQYF.

This chain joins TRBV6-4 and TRBJ2-1, with 13 nucleotides matching TRBD2. The CDR3 runs to 15 residues. Germline V gene lookup returns CDR1 MRHNA and CDR2 SNTAGT. The V segment lost 5 bases and the J segment 7 bases; nucleotides outside the gene matches: 5. DNA of the CDR3: TGTGCCAGCAGTAGGACTAGCGGGAGTCTGAATGAGCAGTTCTTC. Translated: CASSRTSGSLNEQFF.

This rearrangement joins TRBV18 to TRBJ2-1, with 7 bases matching TRBD1. J lost 0 bases, V lost 3 bases, and 8 bases had no gene match. This CDR3 comprises 17 residues. The germline V gene encodes CDR1 KGHSH and CDR2 LQKENI. The CDR3 is CASSPYQQGPSYNEQFF. The DNA for the CDR3 is TGTGCCAGCTCACCTTATCAACAGGGGCCCTCCTACAATGAGCAGTTCTTC. The full variable domain, its missing parts supplied by reference TRBV18 and TRBJ2-1, is NAGVMQNPRHLVRRRGQEARLRCSPMKGHSHVYWYRQLPEEGLKFMVYLQKENIIDESGMPKERFSAEFPKEGPSILRIQQVVRGDSAAYFCASSPYQQGPSYNEQFFGPGTRLTVL.

This chain links TRBV27 with TRBJ2-1, with TRBD2 matching 9 bases. The CDR3 is 15 residues long. The ends lost 11 bases at V and 6 bases at J; junction bases unmatched: 14. In germline, CDR1 is MNHEY, CDR2 SMNVEV (reference sequence). In nucleotides, the CDR3 is TGTGCCGCCTTTAATGGCGGGAGGGCCCGCAATGAGCAGTTCTTC. As protein: CAAFNGGRARNEQFF.

V and J are TRBV29-1 and TRBJ2-7; possibly TRBD2 for D (5 bases). The CDR3 totals 13 residues. Germline-derived CDR1 and CDR2 are SQVTM and ANQGSEA. V was pared by 4 bases and J by 3 bases, with 13 bases between. In DNA, the CDR3 is TGCAGCGTTGCGGACGGGATGAGCTACGAGCAGTACTTC. This translates into CSVADGMSYEQYF.

This clone was detected only once. The chain employs TRBV27 and TRBJ2-7, with D possibly matching TRBD2 (5 bases). Germline assignment: CDR1 MNHEY and CDR2 SMNVEV (reference sequence). The CDR3 sequence is 14 residues long. V lost 4 bases and J 4 bases, leaving 14 bases between the germline ends. The CDR3 loop is CASSSGGDVYEQYF. CDR3 coding DNA: TGTGCCAGCAGTTCCGGAGGAGATGTTTACGAGCAGTACTTC.

This chain uses TRBV12-5 with TRBJ1-4, with TRBD1 matching over 9 bases. CDR3 length equals 14 residues. From germline, CDR1 is LGHNT and CDR2 FRNRAP. V gave up 6 bases and J gave up 8 bases; unmatched junction bases: 7. CDR3 bases: TGTGCTAGTGGCCTCCGGACAGGGGCGGAAAAACTGTTTTTT. Its protein product is CASGLRTGAEKLFF.

The V call is TRBV7-9, the J call TRBJ2-3; tentative D call: TRBD2 (5 bases). CDR3 length equals 14 residues. V gave up 6 bases and J gave up 7 bases, with 17 bases separating them. Germline CDR1 reads SEHNR; CDR2 reads FQNEAQ (reference sequence). Here the CDR3 DNA reads TGTGCCAGCAGGTCTAGCCCAACTTCGAATACGCAGTATTTT. It yields the protein CASRSSPTSNTQYF.

CDR3 residues: CAISRGSGNGELFF. The CDR3 DNA sequence: TGTGCCATTTCCCGTGGTAGCGGAAATGGGGAGCTGTTTTTT. V and J are TRBV10-3 and TRBJ2-2; a possible D gene is TRBD2 (6 bases). CDR1 and CDR2 from the germline V gene are ENHRY and SYGVKD. The CDR3 sequence is 14 residues long. Trimming left V 9 bases short and J 8 bases short, with 19 bases between.

In its sample, this clone was seen a few times. In nucleotides, the CDR3 is TGTGCCAGCAGGCCTTCATACAGGGTCAAACAGCCCCAGCATTTT. Protein product: CASRPSYRVKQPQHF. The J gene is TRBJ1-5, the V gene TRBV6-5, with D perhaps matching TRBD1 (6 bases). The germline gives CDR1 MNHEY, CDR2 SVGAGI. V gave up 6 bases and J gave up 7 bases, with 19 bases separating them. The CDR3 totals 15 residues.

This chain connects TRBV28 to TRBJ1-1; possibly TRBD1 for D (6 bases). V lost 2 bases and J 5 bases, leaving 15 bases between the germline ends. There are 15 residues in the CDR3. Germline V gene data show CDR1 as MDHEN and CDR2 as SYDVKM. The CDR3 DNA reads TGTGCCAGCAGTTTACTCAGGGGCGAGGTAACTGAAGCTTTCTTT. Its protein is CASSLLRGEVTEAFF.

This clone came up many times. Other nucleotide sequences from this sample produce the same CDR3. V and J are TRBV5-1 and TRBJ2-3; the D is unclear. CDR3 length equals 14 residues. CDR1 SGHRS and CDR2 YFSETQ come from the germline V gene. V was trimmed by 0 bases and J by 0 bases, leaving 5 bases between them. The CDR3 here is CASSLGRSTDTQYF. CDR3 coding DNA: TGCGCCAGCAGCTTGGGTCGGAGCACAGATACGCAGTATTTT.

The chain is built from TRBV9 and TRBJ2-5; 7 nucleotides align to TRBD2. The J segment lost 4 bases and the V segment lost 3 bases, leaving 3 bases of the junction unmatched. CDR3 size: 13 residues. Germline CDR1 and CDR2: SGDLS and YYNGEE. CDR3 bases: TGTGCCAGCAGCGCCGGGAGGAGAGAGACCCAGTACTTC. This translates into CASSAGRRETQYF.

This clone is a singleton in its sample. This sequence joins TRBV11-3 and TRBJ2-3, with D perhaps matching TRBD1 (6 bases). With 3 bases removed from V and 6 bases from J, the gap between germline ends came to 10 bases. This CDR3 comprises 13 residues. The V gene's germline CDR1 is SGHNT and CDR2 YENEEA. CDR3 sequence reads: CASSLGADDTQYF. The CDR3 DNA reads TGTGCCAGCAGCTTGGGGGCGGACGATACGCAGTATTTT.

V usage is TRBV19 and J usage is TRBJ2-7; TRBD2 agrees at 15 bases. The CDR3 totals 18 residues. Germline-derived CDR1 and CDR2 are LNHDA and SQIVND (reference sequence). The CDR3 reads CVDNKGLAGGPFYYEQYV. In DNA form, the CDR3 reads TGTGTCGATAATAAAGGACTAGCGGGAGGGCCTTTCTACTACGAGCAGTACGTC.